This T cell receptor beta chain was sequenced during a study of shared clonotypes between healthy human individuals (dated by TCRdb to the early 2020s). Study-level background: The cohort included three men and two women between 18 and 49 years of age. Per donor, three plates each were used for CD4 naive and CD4 memory, two for CD8 naive, and one for CD8 memory. To estimate repertoire size and how much clonotypes are shared between individuals, the study performed deep sequencing of blood TCR repertoires from about five healthy adults. To increase sequencing depth and limit assay-specific biases, different laboratories used diverse techniques to prepare libraries and sequence TCR repertoires. Between about 0.85 and 10 billion PBMCs per donor were obtained by leukapheresis.

Using the deep immunoSEQ assay, multiplex PCR amplified TCR CDR3 regions from genomic DNA. Extracted genomic DNA from each cell subset was distributed evenly across all wells of several immunoSEQ 96-well plates, and each plate was treated as a replicate. For sorted subsets, 200 to 250 ng of genomic DNA, equivalent to 30,000 or so T cell genomes, went into each replicate PCR. Purified libraries were measured with a Qubit 3.0 fluorometer, size-checked on a Bioanalyzer 2100, and measured again with the KAPA Library Quantification kit. A separate single-read 150-cycle Illumina NextSeq 550 flow cell was used to sequence each immunoSEQ 96-well plate. The authors processed their data as follows. Because the immunoSEQ output held only junctional sequences and lacked quality scores, the filtering could not match the filtering applied to full-length reads. To assign V/J genes and CDR3, sequences were annotated using PyIR, a Python wrapper for IgBLAST v1.9, with IMGT germline references. Reads were removed for weak V/J assignments (E-value above 1e-6), missing CDR3, stop codons, out-of-frame junctions, or ambiguous translated residues. V3J clonotypes were defined by identical inferred V gene, J gene, and CDR3 amino acid sequence. Percentage overlap between repertoires was calculated by dividing the number of shared unique clonotypes by the size of the smaller repertoire. Richness of each repertoire was evaluated using RTK rarefaction, the Chao1 estimator, and Recon v2.1 estimates of unobserved clonotypes. Generation probabilities were computed with OLGA for all TCRbeta clonotypes obtained by the gDNA method from a handful of donors. Held by TCRdb, this immuneACCESS table contains in-frame sequences only and omits some clones. Under half of the omission traces to an unresolved V gene where checked; the cause of the rest is unknown. That table is the source of V, J and clone size, and D and trimming were worked out from the DNA. This sample has roughly 2.2 million clones in its table, and over 85% of those were observed once. 0.35% to 0.5% of the sample lies in the top ten.

The CDR3 starts with the cysteine, ends with the phenylalanine, and has 13 residues. Of all the DNA, just the CDR3 is kept, 39 bases in frame from base 1. The germline V gene gives CDR1 as MDHEN and CDR2 as SYDVKM. V gives up 10 bases and J gives up 0 bases, and the segment between their germline ends measures 7 bases. Regarding this clone: Its specific antigen is unknown. Per-base quality was not reported, and no clone a single base away is much larger than it.

Healthy HIV-negative adults with no recently reported acute infections or vaccinations were included as donors. All donors were Caucasian adults living in Nashville, Tennessee, USA. CD4+ T cells were enriched through magnetic negative selection, after which naive cells were positively selected on CD45RA and the remaining negative fraction served as the memory subset. Blood was collected by leukapheresis, and PBMCs were isolated by Ficoll-Histopaque density gradient centrifugation and then cryopreserved in liquid nitrogen vapor phase. Analytical flow cytometry was used to check the purity and quantity of every magnetically sorted T cell population. Each sorted fraction had its genomic DNA isolated and then quantified by UV absorbance on a Nanodrop 2000c. General conclusions and limits of the study: Because the study included a small number of donors, the genetic and exposure-history diversity represented was limited. Clonotypes shared by all four sorted-subset donors showed higher generation probabilities than non-shared clonotypes. Pairwise subsampling indicated that sequencing depth was expected to affect the degree of clonotype sharing among donors. Larger estimated clonotype richness was generally found for naive subsets than for memory subsets. Rarefaction of sorted-subset datasets indicated incomplete sequencing despite the large sequencing depth. Sampling was limited to blood, and TCR repertoires in tissue likely differ from TCR repertoires in blood. When several donors were compared, the shared fraction of clonotypes was 5% to 6.5% for naive CD4, roughly 3.4% for naive CD8, 2.3% for memory CD4, and under 0.5% for memory CD8.

Sequenced material: naive CD4+ T cells from PBMCs. The sample's cell subset or site label, decoded: CD45RA+ positively selected. The receptor comes from a young man in good health. Some clones in this sample may be carry-over from other donors' samples. The rearranged segments are TRBV28 and TRBJ2-6; no D gene call is confident. CDR3 region: CATRSSGANVLTF. In nucleotides, the sequence is TGTGCCACTCGGAGCTCTGGGGCCAACGTCCTGACTTTC.